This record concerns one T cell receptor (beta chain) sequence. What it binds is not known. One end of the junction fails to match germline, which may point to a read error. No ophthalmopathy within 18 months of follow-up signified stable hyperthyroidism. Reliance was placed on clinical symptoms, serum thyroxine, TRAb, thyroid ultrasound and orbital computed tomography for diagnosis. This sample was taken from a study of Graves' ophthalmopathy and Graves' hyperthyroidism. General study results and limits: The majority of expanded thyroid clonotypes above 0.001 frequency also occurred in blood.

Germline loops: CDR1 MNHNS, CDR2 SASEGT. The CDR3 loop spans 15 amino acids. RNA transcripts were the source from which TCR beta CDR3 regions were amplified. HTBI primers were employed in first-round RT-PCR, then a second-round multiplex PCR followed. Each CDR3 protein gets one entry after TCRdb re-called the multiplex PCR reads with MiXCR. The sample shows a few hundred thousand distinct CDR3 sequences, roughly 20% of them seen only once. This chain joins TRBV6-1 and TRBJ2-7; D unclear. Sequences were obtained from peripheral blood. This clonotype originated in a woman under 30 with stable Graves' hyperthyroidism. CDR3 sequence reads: CASSEDRVSSYDQYF. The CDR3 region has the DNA TGTGCCAGCAGTGAAGACCGGGTCAGCTCCTACGATCAGTACTTC.